These 13 T cell receptor beta chains originate from one sample sequenced in a study of cytomegalovirus exposure and HLA in healthy donors (dated by TCRdb to between 2016 and 2019). Library method: the immunoSEQ multiplex PCR assay. For the multiplex PCR, a mixture combining 60 forward primers for TCR Vbeta segments and 13 reverse primers for TCR Jbeta segments was used. TCRdb obtained this table from immuneACCESS and retained in-frame rearrangements with V and J assigned. These tables miss some clones; where compared with another copy, unresolved V genes account for less than half of the shortfall, and the remainder is unexplained. The sample contains fewer than 150,000 clones, 80% of them found a single time. The top ten clones comprise 1% of the sample. Source material: PBMCs. All receptors come from a man aged 35 to 55 in good health and CMV-seronegative.

The V gene is TRBV5-4, the J gene TRBJ2-3; 7 positions match TRBD2. Germline CDR1 and CDR2: SGHNT and YYREEE (reference sequence). The CDR3 is 14 amino acids. V lost 2 bases and J lost 3; bases outside the gene matches: 3. The CDR3 DNA sequence: TGTGCCAGCAGCTTAGGGCGGGAGACAGATACGCAGTATTTT. This gives the protein CASSLGRETDTQYF. The complete variable domain, with remaining parts taken from reference TRBV5-4 and TRBJ2-3, reads ETGVTQSPTHLIKTRGQQVTLRCSSQSGHNTVSWYQQALGQGPQFIFQYYREEENGRGNFPPRFSGLQFPNYSSELNVNALELDDSALYLCASSLGRETDTQYFGPGTRLTVL.

This clone has more than one count but fewer than ten. The chain carries TRBV18 and TRBJ1-1; the D gene is possibly TRBD1 (5 bases). Germline V gives CDR1 KGHSH, CDR2 LQKENI. There are 13 residues in the CDR3. Deletions cut 3 bases from V and 3 bases from J, with 8 bases between. The CDR3 nucleotides are TGTGCCAGCTCACCCACAGGATACACTGAAGCTTTCTTT. Encoded protein: CASSPTGYTEAFF.

The chain links TRBV7-2 to TRBJ2-3; 7 nucleotides align to TRBD1. CDR1 and CDR2 (germline): SGHTA, FQGNSA. J lost 4 bases, V lost 3 bases, and 7 bases had no gene match. The CDR3 has 15 amino acids. The CDR3 DNA is TGTGCCAGCAGCTTGAGGGGGCGTAAGGCAGATACGCAGTATTTT. Its protein product is CASSLRGRKADTQYF.

This chain joins TRBV2 and TRBJ2-3; perhaps TRBD2 as D (5 bases). This CDR3 has 15 residues. V was trimmed by 4 bases and J by 2 bases, leaving 13 bases between them. The germline V gene has CDR1 SNHLY and CDR2 FYNNEI. In nucleotides, the CDR3 is TGTGCCAGCAGTGGTCCGGGAAGCTCCACAGATACGCAGTATTTT. It yields the protein CASSGPGSSTDTQYF. Variable domain in full (rest from reference TRBV2 and TRBJ2-3): EPEVTQTPSHQVTQMGQEVILRCVPISNHLYFYWYRQILGQKVEFLVSFYNNEISEKSEIFDDQFSVERPDGSNFTLKIRSTKLEDSAMYFCASSGPGSSTDTQYFGPGTRLTVL.

This clone occurred once. V gene TRBV7-9 combines with J gene TRBJ1-1; D may be TRBD1 (5 bases). In germline, CDR1 is SEHNR, CDR2 FQNEAQ (reference sequence). Trimming cost V 7 bases and J 8 bases, with 11 bases left between them. CDR3 length: 11 amino acids. CDR3 nucleotides: TGTGCCAGCACCCAAGACAGCGAAGCTTTCTTT. It translates to CASTQDSEAFF.

This clone was recorded only once. The chain carries TRBV5-1 and TRBJ1-1, with no clear D. This CDR3 contains 15 residues. Germline CDR1 reads SGHRS; CDR2 reads YFSETQ. Trimming shortened V by 0 bases and J by 0 bases, and 9 bases separated the two germline ends. This CDR3 reads CASSLVTAMNTEAFF. The CDR3 DNA reads TGCGCCAGCAGCTTGGTAACAGCCATGAACACTGAAGCTTTCTTT.

About this clone itself: The junction differs from germline at one of its ends, possibly a read error. The chain combines TRBV5-1 with TRBJ2-1; D gene unclear. Per the germline V gene, CDR1 is SGHRS and CDR2 is YFSETQ. The CDR3 covers 13 residues. The CDR3 bases are TGCGCCAGCAGCCCGAACTCCTTCAATGAGCAGTTCTTC. Translating it yields CASSPNSFNEQFF.

The genes are TRBV7-2 and TRBJ2-7; TRBD1 matches 10 bases. Per germline, CDR1 SGHTA and CDR2 FQGNSA. The CDR3 length is 13 residues. V lost 6 bases, J lost 4 bases, and 3 bases stayed unmatched. The CDR3 region has the DNA TGTGCCAGCAGGCCGGGACAGGGGTACGAGCAGTACTTC. This codes for CASRPGQGYEQYF.

J is TRBJ1-5 and V is TRBV7-2; the D gene is possibly TRBD1 (6 bases). This CDR3 is 13 amino acids long. With 5 bases removed from V and 7 bases from J, the gap between germline ends came to 12 bases. Germline-derived CDR1 and CDR2 are SGHTA and FQGNSA. The CDR3 reads CASSLTTGQPQHF. CDR3 sequence (DNA): TGTGCCAGCAGCCTAACGACAGGACAGCCCCAGCATTTT.

V is TRBV28 and J is TRBJ1-4, with 7 bases fitting TRBD1. Per the germline V gene, CDR1 is MDHEN and CDR2 is SYDVKM. The CDR3 has 15 residues. V dropped 1 base and J dropped 8; count of bases not matched to a gene: 7. CDR3 protein: CASSLSGQALEKLFF. For the CDR3, the DNA is TGTGCCAGCAGTTTATCTGGACAGGCCTTGGAAAAACTGTTTTTT. The full variable domain, its missing parts supplied by reference TRBV28 and TRBJ1-4, is DVKVTQSSRYLVKRTGEKVFLECVQDMDHENMFWYRQDPGLGLRLIYFSYDVKMKEKGDIPEGYSVSREKKERFSLILESASTNQTSMYLCASSLSGQALEKLFFGSGTQLSVL.

V and J are TRBV29-1 and TRBJ1-4, with TRBD1 as a possible D gene (5 bases). Trimming removed 7 bases at V and 8 bases at J, with 20 bases between. Germline V gene data show CDR1 as SQVTM and CDR2 as ANQGSEA. The CDR3 covers 14 residues. CDR3 loop: CSARVARVGEKLFF. The DNA of the CDR3 is TGCAGCGCACGGGTGGCCAGGGTTGGAGAAAAACTGTTTTTT.

The chain has TRBV7-8 and TRBJ2-7; no reliable D call. The V gene's germline CDR1 is SGHVS and CDR2 FQNEAQ. Trimming took 2 bases from V and 7 from J, leaving 6 bases between them. The length of the CDR3 is 11 residues. CDR3 loop: CASSLSEEQYF. The DNA for the CDR3 is TGTGCCAGCAGCTTATCGGAGGAGCAGTACTTC.

The chain has TRBV6-5 and TRBJ2-1, with D unclear. Germline lookup yields CDR1 MNHEY and CDR2 SVGAGI. The CDR3 runs 14 residues. The V gene lost 1 base and the J gene lost 8 bases, with 12 bases spanning the gap. For the CDR3, the DNA is TGTGCCAGCAGTTACTATTCTAGTTCCCATGAGCAGTTCTTC. The encoded protein is CASSYYSSSHEQFF.